Each of the 28 T cell receptor beta chains below was sequenced from the same sample in a study of T-cell memory formation after mild COVID-19. TCRdb called the 5' RACE reads again in MiXCR, with one record for every CDR3 protein. The sample includes approximately 110,000 distinct CDR3 sequences, 22% of them seen just once. Sequencing was performed on PBMCs or a T cell subset sorted from them (not recorded which). Source of these receptors: a man aged 18-30 years who had mild COVID-19 (a few samples of this study predate the infection). Cell type and time point are not known.

The chain is built from TRBV7-9 and TRBJ2-1; 7 bases are a match to TRBD2. This CDR3 has 14 residues. Germline CDR1 and CDR2: SEHNR and FQNEAQ (reference sequence). Trimming took 3 bases from V and 7 from J; bases not matched to a gene: 6. CDR3 coding DNA: TGTGCCAGCAGCTTTTCGGCTAGCGGAAATGAGCAGTTCTTC. This sequence encodes CASSFSASGNEQFF.

This clonotype was detected a few times. The chain carries TRBV5-5 and TRBJ2-5; D possibly uses TRBD1 or TRBD2 (5 bases each). This CDR3 has 13 amino acids. The V gene's germline CDR1 is SGHKS and CDR2 YYEKEE (reference sequence). Trimming removed 4 bases at V and 4 bases at J, with 11 bases between. In DNA, the CDR3 is TGTGCCAGCAGCAATCCGGGACCAGAGACCCAGTACTTC. The encoded protein is CASSNPGPETQYF.

The chain combines TRBV19 with TRBJ1-1; TRBD1 might be the D (5 bases). The CDR3 is made up of 13 amino acids. From germline, CDR1 is LNHDA and CDR2 SQIVND (reference sequence). The V and J ends lost 4 bases and 4 bases respectively, with 10 bases between them. The CDR3 DNA follows: TGTGCCAGTAGTAACTCGGGACGCACTGAAGCTTTCTTT. Translated, it gives CASSNSGRTEAFF. Together with reference TRBV19 and TRBJ1-1, the CDR3 gives the full variable domain: DGGITQSPKYLFRKEGQNVTLSCEQNLNHDAMYWYRQDPGQGLRLIYYSQIVNDFQKGDIAEGYSVSREKKESFPLTVTSAQKNPTAFYLCASSNSGRTEAFFGQGTRLTVV.

This clonotype appeared a few times. The chain uses TRBV11-2 and TRBJ2-4, with TRBD1 as a possible D gene (7 bases). The germline CDR1 and CDR2 sequences are SGHAT and FQNNGV. CDR3 size: 15 residues. Trimming removed 5 bases from V and 6 bases from J, with 17 bases in between. The CDR3, as DNA: TGTGCCAGCAGCGGAGAGGAGGGACAGATAAACATTCAGTACTTC. This encodes CASSGEEGQINIQYF. The entire variable domain, with the rest obtained from reference TRBV11-2 and TRBJ2-4, is as follows: EAGVAQSPRYKIIEKRQSVAFWCNPISGHATLYWYQQILGQGPKLLIQFQNNGVVDDSQLPKDRFSAERLKGVDSTLKIQPAKLEDSAVYLCASSGEEGQINIQYFGAGTRLSVL.

This clonotype was observed a few times. The rearrangement links TRBV27 to TRBJ1-4, with TRBD1 as a possible D gene (5 bases). The CDR3 has 13 residues. Germline V gene data show CDR1 as MNHEY and CDR2 as SMNVEV (reference sequence). Trimming took off 5 bases at V and 10 bases at J, with 14 bases between the two ends. CDR3: CASSRAGSRKLFF. CDR3 in DNA: TGTGCCAGCAGTAGGGCAGGGTCTCGAAAACTGTTTTTT. Supplemented by reference TRBV27 and TRBJ1-4, the full variable domain reads EAQVTQNPRYLITVTGKKLTVTCSQNMNHEYMSWYRQDPGLGLRQIYYSMNVEVTDKGDVPEGYKVSRKEKRNFPLILESPSPNQTSLYFCASSRAGSRKLFFGSGTQLSVL.

The rearrangement links TRBV7-9 to TRBJ1-1; 7 positions agree with TRBD1. The V gene's germline CDR1 is SEHNR and CDR2 FQNEAQ (reference sequence). V shed 1 base, J shed 7 bases, and the junction held 3 bases outside the gene matches. The CDR3 is 13 residues long. CDR3 in amino acids: CASSLVQGSEAFF. DNA for the CDR3: TGTGCCAGCAGCTTAGTACAGGGGAGTGAAGCTTTCTTT. The variable domain in full, completed from reference TRBV7-9 and TRBJ1-1, reads DTGVSQNPRHKITKRGQNVTFRCDPISEHNRLYWYRQTLGQGPEFLTYFQNEAQLEKSRLLSDRFSAERPKGSFSTLEIQRTEQGDSAMYLCASSLVQGSEAFFGQGTRLTVV.

This chain joins TRBV12-3 or TRBV12-4 and TRBJ2-7; no definite D call. Trimming shortened V by 5 bases and J by 9 bases, and 17 bases separated the two germline ends. The CDR3 is 13 amino acids. CDR3 DNA sequence: TGTGCCAGCAGTATAGGAAGGAACCATGCGCAGTACTTC. Translation: CASSIGRNHAQYF.

The gene calls are TRBV12-3 or TRBV12-4 and TRBJ2-5; TRBD1 is a possible D gene (6 bases). This CDR3 has 15 residues. The germline V and J ends were trimmed by 5 bases and 5 bases, with 18 bases remaining between them. The CDR3: CASSPQGQLGETQYF. DNA of the CDR3: TGTGCCAGCAGTCCACAAGGACAGCTTGGGGAGACCCAGTACTTC.

A few counts support this clonotype. The DNA for the CDR3 is TGTGCCAGCAGTTTTGCGGGCAACACTGAAGCTTTCTTT. It specifies CASSFAGNTEAFF. The V gene is TRBV12-3 or TRBV12-4, the J gene TRBJ1-1; D is unclear. The V end lost 3 bases, the J end lost 2 bases, and 7 bases lay between the germline ends. The CDR3 length is 13 residues.

This clonotype was detected only a few times. The V gene is TRBV20-1, the J gene TRBJ2-1; D perhaps matches TRBD1 (6 bases). The germline V and J ends were trimmed by 1 base and 5 bases, with 15 bases remaining between them. The length of the CDR3 is 15 residues. Germline CDR1 DFQATT, CDR2 SNEGSKA (reference sequence). DNA of the CDR3: TGCAGTGCTAGAGGCGTCACAGGGCTGCACAATGAGCAGTTCTTC. Its translation is CSARGVTGLHNEQFF.

This clonotype has only a few counts. The chain links TRBV5-1 to TRBJ2-7, with a weak D call TRBD2 (7 bases). The CDR3 contains 14 residues. V shed 2 bases and J shed 2 bases, with 11 bases lying between them. Germline V gives CDR1 SGHRS, CDR2 YFSETQ. The CDR3 nucleotides are TGCGCCAGCAGCTTACAGGGAGGGACCTACGAGCAGTACGTC. It translates to CASSLQGGTYEQYV.

This clonotype showed up just a few times. This chain joins TRBV7-9 and TRBJ2-1; no clear D. CDR1 and CDR2 from the germline V gene are SEHNR and FQNEAQ (reference sequence). V gave up 6 bases and J gave up 12 bases, with 15 bases separating them. The CDR3 runs to 12 residues. The CDR3 protein is CASSLDGSGQFF. The DNA of the CDR3 is TGTGCCAGCAGTCTCGATGGTTCAGGGCAGTTCTTC.

J is TRBJ2-4 and V is TRBV27, with no clear D. Germline CDR1 is MNHEY and CDR2 is SMNVEV (reference sequence). Trimming pared 0 bases from V and 7 bases from J, leaving 13 bases between. CDR3 length: 15 residues. The CDR3 protein is CASSLSSVLGNIQYF. The CDR3 nucleotides read TGTGCCAGCAGTTTATCGTCCGTACTGGGGAACATTCAGTACTTC.

V usage is TRBV5-1 and J usage is TRBJ1-2; D unresolved. Trimming shortened V by 4 bases and J by 5 bases, and 9 bases separated the two germline ends. The CDR3 has 12 residues. Germline V CDR1 and CDR2: SGHRS, YFSETQ. CDR3 sequence (DNA): TGCGCCAGCAGCGACGGAGGTTATGGCTACACCTTC. Protein product: CASSDGGYGYTF.

The CDR3, as DNA: TGTGCCAGCAGTTACGGGATAAATAGCAATCAGCCCCAGCATTTT. It specifies CASSYGINSNQPQHF. The chain links TRBV6-5 to TRBJ1-5, with unresolved D. This CDR3 region has 15 residues. Germline values: CDR1 MNHEY, CDR2 SVGAGI. With 2 bases removed from V and 0 bases from J, the gap between germline ends came to 8 bases.

This rearrangement joins TRBV7-9 to TRBJ2-5; TRBD2 matches 15 bases. The CDR3 loop spans 18 amino acids. The V segment lost 5 bases and the J segment 0 bases; nucleotides outside the gene matches: 7. Per germline, CDR1 SEHNR and CDR2 FQNEAQ (reference sequence). In DNA, the CDR3 is TGTGCCAGCAGCGCCGGGACTAGCGGGGGGCCGTACCAAGAGACCCAGTACTTC. It codes for CASSAGTSGGPYQETQYF.

J is TRBJ2-3 and V is TRBV27; 13 nucleotides line up with TRBD2. From germline, CDR1 is MNHEY and CDR2 SMNVEV (reference sequence). Losses at the gene ends were 6 bases for V and 4 bases for J; bases not matched to a gene: 4. CDR3 size: 15 residues. CDR3 loop: CASSQTSGGSDTQYF. In nucleotides, the CDR3 is TGTGCCAGCAGCCAGACTAGCGGGGGGTCAGATACGCAGTATTTT.

The CDR3 DNA follows: TGCGCCAGCAGCTTGGGGTTGCGGGGGGGCCTTCTAAATGAGCAGTTCTTC. Its protein product is CASSLGLRGGLLNEQFF. The genes are TRBV5-1 and TRBJ2-1; 9 bases match TRBD2. CDR1 and CDR2 from the germline V gene are SGHRS and YFSETQ. The length of the CDR3 is 17 residues. Trimming at V came to 0 bases and at J to 7 bases, leaving 11 bases not matched to a gene.

The V and J genes are TRBV6-2 or TRBV6-3 and TRBJ2-2; D call uncertain. Deletions cut 2 bases from V and 4 bases from J, with 2 bases between. The CDR3 totals 12 residues. The V gene's germline CDR1 is MNHEY and CDR2 SVGEGT. CDR3 sequence (DNA): TGTGCCAGCAGTTACGTCACCGGGGAGCTGTTTTTT. Translation: CASSYVTGELFF.

The sample holds many counts of this clonotype. The chain is built from TRBV7-9 and TRBJ2-7; perhaps TRBD2 as D (5 bases). V was pared by 6 bases and J by 6 bases, with 9 bases between. Germline V gives CDR1 SEHNR, CDR2 FQNEAQ (reference sequence). CDR3 length: 11 amino acids. CDR3 loop: CASSGGSEQYV. DNA for the CDR3: TGTGCCAGCAGTGGAGGCAGCGAGCAGTACGTC.

CDR3 DNA sequence: TGTGCCAGCATGCAGCGGGGGGGCACAGATACGCAGTATTTT. Translation: CASMQRGGTDTQYF. The chain employs TRBV12-3 or TRBV12-4 and TRBJ2-3; 9 bases are shared with TRBD2. This CDR3 region has 14 residues. The ends lost 7 bases at V and 1 base at J; junction bases unmatched: 3.

The genes are TRBV29-1 and TRBJ1-2; no clear D gene. The V and J ends lost 3 bases and 5 bases respectively, with 22 bases between them. Germline CDR1 SQVTM, CDR2 ANQGSEA. The CDR3 is 16 residues long. The CDR3 nucleotides read TGCAGCGTTGATGGCGTTGGCGGCAGCCTTGGGTATGGCTACACCTTC. Encoded protein: CSVDGVGGSLGYGYTF.

The chain recombines TRBV5-1 with TRBJ2-1, with 10 bases matching TRBD2. The germline V gene has CDR1 SGHRS and CDR2 YFSETQ. The CDR3 consists of 15 residues. V lost 2 bases to trimming and J lost 8 bases; unmatched junction nucleotides: 7. The CDR3 is CASSLWGLASHEQFF. The CDR3 DNA reads TGCGCCAGCAGCTTATGGGGACTAGCGTCCCATGAGCAGTTCTTC.

This chain links TRBV7-2 with TRBJ1-2; 9 positions match TRBD1. Germline V CDR1 and CDR2: SGHTA, FQGNSA. With 5 bases clipped from V and 8 bases from J, the junction kept 6 bases outside the gene matches. The CDR3 consists of 13 residues. CDR3 residues: CASSPAGTGGYTF. DNA for the CDR3: TGTGCCAGCAGCCCCGCAGGGACAGGGGGCTACACCTTC.

This clonotype has a count of ten or more. The chain combines TRBV7-6 with TRBJ2-7, with TRBD1 identical over 7 bases. The V gene end was trimmed by 5 bases and the J gene end by 11 bases; junction bases not matched to a gene: 9. The CDR3 runs 12 residues. Germline V gene lookup returns CDR1 SGHVS and CDR2 FNYEAQ. CDR3 nucleotides: TGTGCCAGCAGCGCGAAAGGACAGGAAAAGTACTTC. This codes for CASSAKGQEKYF.

The chain couples TRBV4-1 to TRBJ2-2, with 7 bases lining up with TRBD1. This CDR3 is built from 13 residues. Germline CDR1 MGHRA, CDR2 YSYEKL. Trimming removed 6 bases from V and 11 bases from J; junction bases left unmatched: 9. The CDR3 DNA follows: TGCGCCAGCAGACCCAAGGGGGCCCCTGAGCTGTTTTTT. It encodes CASRPKGAPELFF.

This clonotype was seen more than once but under ten times. The V and J genes are TRBV2 and TRBJ2-7; D uncertain. CDR1 is SNHLY and CDR2 is FYNNEI in the germline V gene. V was trimmed by 3 bases and J by 6 bases, leaving 9 bases between them. The CDR3 loop spans 12 amino acids. The CDR3 region is CASSEFQGEQYF. The CDR3 DNA reads TGTGCCAGCAGTGAGTTCCAAGGCGAGCAGTACTTC.

This clonotype has just a few counts. The chain has TRBV19 and TRBJ2-7, with 10 bases matching TRBD1. The CDR3 sequence is 15 residues long. Germline loops: CDR1 LNHDA, CDR2 SQIVND (reference sequence). V was clipped by 7 bases and J by 5 bases; unmatched bases: 11. Here the CDR3 DNA reads TGTGCCAGTAACCAACCGACAGGGGGCTTCCACGAGCAGTACTTC. Translation gives CASNQPTGGFHEQYF.